The 13 T cell receptor beta chains in this list originate from one sample, sequenced in a study of response to subunit inactivated influenza vaccine. TCRdb itself ran the RT-PCR reads through MiXCR, one entry per CDR3 protein. The profile shows around 480,000 distinct CDR3 sequences, approximately 9.9% of them singletons. The source was PBMCs from blood, collected around seven weeks after vaccination. All receptors come from a man aged 45 to 65 who received an inactivated influenza vaccine.

This clonotype has only one observation. The genes are TRBV27 and TRBJ2-7, with a tentative D call TRBD1 (6 bases). The CDR3 is made up of 14 amino acids. Germline V CDR1 and CDR2: MNHEY, SMNVEV (reference sequence). V was pared by 6 bases and J by 7 bases, with 19 bases between. CDR3 nucleotides: TGTGCCAGCAGACCGGAGACAGGAGCTAGTGAGCAGTACTTC. Protein: CASRPETGASEQYF.

This clonotype was seen ten or more times. The genes are TRBV6-2 or TRBV6-3 and TRBJ1-5; TRBD1 matches at 7 bases. Germline lookup yields CDR1 MNHEY and CDR2 SVGEGT. Trimming removed 6 bases from V and 1 base from J; junction bases left unmatched: 6. CDR3 size: 15 residues. The CDR3 spells CASRLQGLSNQPQHF. DNA of the CDR3: TGTGCCAGCAGATTACAGGGGTTGAGCAATCAGCCCCAGCATTTT.

This chain uses TRBV7-2 with TRBJ2-1, with 7 bases identical to TRBD2. Germline V CDR1 and CDR2: SGHTA, FQGNSA. V was clipped by 5 bases and J by 12 bases; unmatched bases: 10. The CDR3 runs to 13 residues. In nucleotides, the CDR3 is TGTGCCAGCAGCCTAGAGTGGGAGGGTTTGCAGTTCTTC. Translation gives CASSLEWEGLQFF.

This chain links TRBV5-1 with TRBJ2-5, with D possibly matching TRBD2 (6 bases). Trimming took 3 bases from V and 4 from J, leaving 10 bases between them. CDR3 length equals 13 residues. CDR1 SGHRS and CDR2 YFSETQ come from the germline V gene. CDR3 sequence (DNA): TGCGCCAGCAGCTCAGGCGGGGCAGAGACCCAGTACTTC. It encodes CASSSGGAETQYF. The full variable domain, with the rest looked up from reference TRBV5-1 and TRBJ2-5, is KAGVTQTPRYLIKTRGQQVTLSCSPISGHRSVSWYQQTPGQGLQFLFEYFSETQRNKGNFPGRFSGRQFSNSRSEMNVSTLELGDSALYLCASSSGGAETQYFGPGTRLLVL.

V gene TRBV6-1 combines with J gene TRBJ1-1, with D hard to call. V lost 3 bases and J lost 0, with 5 bases in between. The CDR3 sequence is 13 residues long. Looked up from germline, CDR1 is MNHNS and CDR2 is SASEGT. The CDR3 sequence is CASSDGLNTEAFF. DNA for the CDR3: TGTGCCAGCAGTGACGGATTGAACACTGAAGCTTTCTTT.

The chain couples TRBV28 to TRBJ2-3, with D perhaps being TRBD1 or TRBD2 (5 bases each). This CDR3 has 16 amino acids. CDR1 and CDR2 from the germline V gene are MDHEN and SYDVKM. Trimming shortened V by 2 bases and J by 1 base, and 13 bases separated the two germline ends. The CDR3 here is CASSLSGRVGTDTQYF. In nucleotides, the CDR3 is TGTGCCAGCAGTTTAAGCGGCAGGGTGGGCACAGATACGCAGTATTTT.

The J gene is TRBJ2-1, the V gene TRBV5-5, with D perhaps given as TRBD1 or TRBD2 (5 bases each). The CDR3 is 13 amino acids. Trimming removed 4 bases from V and 10 bases from J, with 15 bases in between. Germline values: CDR1 SGHKS, CDR2 YYEKEE (reference sequence). The CDR3 is CASSVGLRGEQFF. In nucleotides, the CDR3 is TGTGCCAGCAGCGTGGGGCTAAGAGGGGAGCAGTTCTTC. Full variable domain (missing parts from reference TRBV5-5 and TRBJ2-1): DAGVTQSPTHLIKTRGQQVTLRCSPISGHKSVSWYQQVLGQGPQFIFQYYEKEERGRGNFPDRFSARQFPNYSSELNVNALLLGDSALYLCASSVGLRGEQFFGPGTRLTVL.

This clonotype was found many times. The chain links TRBV12-3 or TRBV12-4 to TRBJ1-1; possible D gene TRBD1, 6 bases. The CDR3 consists of 16 residues. V was trimmed by 3 bases and J by 3 bases, leaving 17 bases between them. The CDR3 DNA is TGTGCCAGCAGTTTTACAGGGTGGGGGCGGGACACTGAAGCTTTCTTT. Translation: CASSFTGWGRDTEAFF.

The chain joins TRBV28 to TRBJ2-5; the D gene is possibly TRBD2 (6 bases). The CDR3 totals 15 residues. CDR1 and CDR2 from the germline V gene are MDHEN and SYDVKM. V was clipped by 6 bases and J by 5 bases, with 19 bases between them. Here the CDR3 reads CASSSRLGTHETQYF. The CDR3 DNA follows: TGTGCCAGCAGCTCTAGGTTGGGGACTCACGAGACCCAGTACTTC.

This clonotype was detected only a few times. The DNA for the CDR3 is TGTGCCAGCAGGGTTAGCGACTACGATACGCAGTATTTT. It codes for CASRVSDYDTQYF. The genes are TRBV7-2 and TRBJ2-3; D possibly corresponds to TRBD2 (5 bases). V dropped 6 bases and J dropped 6 bases, with 13 bases sitting between them. The CDR3 extends over 13 amino acids. Germline V gives CDR1 SGHTA, CDR2 FQGNSA.

This clonotype was picked up a small number of times. The V and J genes are TRBV20-1 and TRBJ1-5, with D maybe TRBD1 (5 bases). Germline CDR1 reads DFQATT; CDR2 reads SNEGSKA (reference sequence). Trimming stripped 3 bases from V and 0 bases from J, with 15 bases between. CDR3 length: 16 residues. Here the CDR3 reads CSASLSDRSSNQPQHF. CDR3 nucleotides: TGCAGTGCTAGCCTTTCCGACAGATCTAGCAATCAGCCCCAGCATTTT.

This clonotype appeared many times. CDR3 sequence: CASSLGQSTDTQYF. The CDR3 nucleotides are TGCGCCAGCAGCTTGGGACAGAGCACAGATACGCAGTATTTT. This chain uses TRBV5-1 with TRBJ2-3, with D possibly TRBD1 on 5 matching bases. CDR3 length equals 14 residues. Germline CDR1 SGHRS, CDR2 YFSETQ. Trimming took off 0 bases at V and 0 bases at J, with 5 bases between the two ends.

This clonotype was picked up many times. The chain carries TRBV4-2 and TRBJ1-3; D unclear. V was clipped by 0 bases and J by 0 bases, with 12 bases between them. Per the germline V gene, CDR1 is LGHNA and CDR2 is YNFKEQ. The CDR3 sequence is 17 residues long. The CDR3 spells CASSQDPNGHSGNTIYF. CDR3 nucleotides: TGTGCCAGCAGCCAAGACCCTAACGGGCACTCTGGAAACACCATATATTTT.